A single sample gave rise to the 2 T cell receptor beta chains below, sequenced in a study of cytomegalovirus exposure and HLA in healthy donors. PCR amplification relied on 60 Vbeta primers (plus 13 Jbeta primers). Generated by immunoSEQ multiplex PCR, the TCRdb table keeps only in-frame clones and is missing some. Of roughly 140,000 clones listed, roughly a tenth are singletons. The source material was PBMCs. These receptors originate from a male donor in good health and CMV-seronegative.

The sample holds a few counts of this clone. The V gene is TRBV19, the J gene TRBJ1-3, with D maybe TRBD1 (6 bases). Trimming stripped 5 bases from V and 0 bases from J, with 14 bases between. This CDR3 region has 16 residues. Germline CDR1 and CDR2: LNHDA and SQIVND (reference sequence). As DNA, the CDR3 is TGTGCCAGTAGTGCAAGGACAGTCGGCTCTGGAAACACCATATATTTT. Translating it yields CASSARTVGSGNTIYF.

This clone was observed a few times. This chain connects TRBV4-3 to TRBJ2-1; the match to TRBD2 covers 10 bases. The CDR3 has 18 amino acids. Germline V lookup: CDR1 LGHNA, CDR2 YSLEER. Unmatched junction bases numbered 8, after V lost 0 bases and J lost 3 bases. The CDR3 is CASSQDTPGLADYNEQFF. The CDR3 DNA reads as TGCGCCAGCAGCCAAGATACCCCCGGACTAGCGGACTACAATGAGCAGTTCTTC.